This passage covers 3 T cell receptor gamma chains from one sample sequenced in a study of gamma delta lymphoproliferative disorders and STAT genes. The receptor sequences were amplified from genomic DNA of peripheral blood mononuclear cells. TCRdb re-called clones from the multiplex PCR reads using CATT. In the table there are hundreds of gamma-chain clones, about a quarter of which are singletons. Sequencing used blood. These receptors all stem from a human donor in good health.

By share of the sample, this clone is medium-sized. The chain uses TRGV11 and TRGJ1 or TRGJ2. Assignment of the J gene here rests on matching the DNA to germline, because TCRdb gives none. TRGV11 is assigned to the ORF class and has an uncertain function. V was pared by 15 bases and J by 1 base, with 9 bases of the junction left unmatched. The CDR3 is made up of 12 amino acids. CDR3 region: CARKINYYKKLF. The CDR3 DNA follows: TGTGCCCGAAAAATCAATTATTATAAGAAACTCTTT.

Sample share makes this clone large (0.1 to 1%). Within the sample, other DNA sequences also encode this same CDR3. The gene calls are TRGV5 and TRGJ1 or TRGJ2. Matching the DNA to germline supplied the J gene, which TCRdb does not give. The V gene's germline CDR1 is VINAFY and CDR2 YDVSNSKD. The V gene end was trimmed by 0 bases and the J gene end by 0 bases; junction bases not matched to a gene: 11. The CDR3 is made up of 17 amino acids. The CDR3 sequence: CATWDRSHLVNYYKKLF. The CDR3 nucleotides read TGTGCCACCTGGGACAGGAGCCATCTGGTGAATTATTATAAGAAACTCTTT.

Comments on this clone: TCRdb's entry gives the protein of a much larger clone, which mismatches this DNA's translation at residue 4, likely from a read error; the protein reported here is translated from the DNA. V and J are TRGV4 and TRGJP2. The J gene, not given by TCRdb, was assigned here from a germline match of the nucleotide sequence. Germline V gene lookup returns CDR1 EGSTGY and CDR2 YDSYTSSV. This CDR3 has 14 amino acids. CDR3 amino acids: CATRDGPCDWIKTF. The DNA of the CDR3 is TGTGCCACCCGGGATGGGCCTTGTGATTGGATCAAGACGTTT.